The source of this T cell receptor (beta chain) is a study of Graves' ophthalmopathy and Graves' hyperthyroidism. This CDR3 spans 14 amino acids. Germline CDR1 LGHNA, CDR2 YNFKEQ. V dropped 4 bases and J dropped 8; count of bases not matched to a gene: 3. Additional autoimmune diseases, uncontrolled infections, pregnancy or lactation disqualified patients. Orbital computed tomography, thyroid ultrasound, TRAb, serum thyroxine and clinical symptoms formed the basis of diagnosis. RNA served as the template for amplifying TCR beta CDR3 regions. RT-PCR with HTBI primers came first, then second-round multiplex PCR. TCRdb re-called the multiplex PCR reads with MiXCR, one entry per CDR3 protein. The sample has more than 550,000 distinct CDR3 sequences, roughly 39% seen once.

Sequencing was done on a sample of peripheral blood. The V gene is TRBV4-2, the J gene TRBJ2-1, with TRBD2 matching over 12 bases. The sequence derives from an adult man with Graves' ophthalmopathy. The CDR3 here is CASSRTSGVDEQFF. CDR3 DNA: TGTGCCAGCAGCCGGACTAGCGGGGTTGATGAGCAGTTCTTC.